Reported below is one T cell receptor beta chain. Genomic DNA was the PCR template. The TCR beta CDR3 region was amplified using 30 forward and 13 reverse primers. One entry per CDR3 protein, called by TCRdb with MiXCR from the multiplex PCR reads. Of under 300,000 distinct CDR3 sequences in the sample, around 47% were seen once. This record belongs to a study of type 1 and type 2 diabetes patients. Study-level information: The cohort mixed type 1 diabetes, type 2 diabetes and nondiabetic donors. CD4+ or CD8+ T cells were positively selected from PBMCs with microbeads.

CDR3 length: 14 residues. Trimming cost V 6 bases and J 2 bases; bases outside gene matches: 3. The clonotype comes from a man aged 18 to 29 with type 2 diabetes. Sequenced sample: peripheral blood mononuclear cells (PBMCs). J is TRBJ2-7 and V is TRBV12-3 or TRBV12-4, with 11 nucleotides matching TRBD2. The CDR3 protein is CASSELAGAYEQYF. In DNA form, the CDR3 reads TGTGCCAGCAGCGAACTAGCGGGAGCCTACGAGCAGTACTTC.